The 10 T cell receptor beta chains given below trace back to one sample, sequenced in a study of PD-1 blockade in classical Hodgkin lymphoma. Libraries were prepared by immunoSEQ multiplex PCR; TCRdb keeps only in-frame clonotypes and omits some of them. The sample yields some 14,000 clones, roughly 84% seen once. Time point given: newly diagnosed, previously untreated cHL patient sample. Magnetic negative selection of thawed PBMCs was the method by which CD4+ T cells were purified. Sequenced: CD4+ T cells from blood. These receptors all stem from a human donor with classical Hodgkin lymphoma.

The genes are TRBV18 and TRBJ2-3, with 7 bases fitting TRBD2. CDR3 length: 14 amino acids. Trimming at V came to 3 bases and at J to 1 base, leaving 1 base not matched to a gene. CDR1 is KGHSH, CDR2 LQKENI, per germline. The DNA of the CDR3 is TGTGCCAGCTCACCCACTAGCGGCACAGATACGCAGTATTTT. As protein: CASSPTSGTDTQYF.

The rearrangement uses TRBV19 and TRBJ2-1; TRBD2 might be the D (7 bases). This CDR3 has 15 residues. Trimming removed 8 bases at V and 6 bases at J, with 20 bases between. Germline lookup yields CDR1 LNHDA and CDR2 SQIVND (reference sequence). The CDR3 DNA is TGTGCCAGTCGGGACATGAAAGCGGGACCCAATGAGCAGTTCTTC. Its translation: CASRDMKAGPNEQFF.

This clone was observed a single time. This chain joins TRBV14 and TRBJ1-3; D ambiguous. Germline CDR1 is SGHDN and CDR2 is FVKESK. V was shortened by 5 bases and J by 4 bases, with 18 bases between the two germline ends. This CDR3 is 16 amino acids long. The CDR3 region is CASSMGFSSIGNTIYF. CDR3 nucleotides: TGTGCCAGCAGCATGGGGTTCAGTTCCATCGGAAACACCATATATTTT.

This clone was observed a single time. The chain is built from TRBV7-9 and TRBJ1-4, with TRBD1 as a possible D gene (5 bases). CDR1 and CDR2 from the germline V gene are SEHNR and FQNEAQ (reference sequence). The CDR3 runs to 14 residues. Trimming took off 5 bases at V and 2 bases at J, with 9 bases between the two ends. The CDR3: CASSPGLTNEKLFF. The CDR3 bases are TGTGCCAGCAGCCCAGGGCTGACTAATGAAAAACTGTTTTTT.

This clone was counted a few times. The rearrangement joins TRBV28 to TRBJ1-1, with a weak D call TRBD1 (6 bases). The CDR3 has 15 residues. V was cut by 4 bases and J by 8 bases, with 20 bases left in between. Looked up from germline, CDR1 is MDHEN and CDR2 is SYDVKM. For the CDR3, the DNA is TGTGCCAGCAGTTCTCCGGAGGGGGGCAAGGGGGAAGCTTTCTTT. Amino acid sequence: CASSSPEGGKGEAFF.

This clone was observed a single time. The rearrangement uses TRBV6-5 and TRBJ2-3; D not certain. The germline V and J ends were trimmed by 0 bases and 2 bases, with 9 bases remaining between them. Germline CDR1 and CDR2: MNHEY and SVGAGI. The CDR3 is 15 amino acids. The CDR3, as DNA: TGTGCCAGCAGTTACTCAAGGAGTTCCACAGATACGCAGTATTTT. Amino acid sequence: CASSYSRSSTDTQYF.

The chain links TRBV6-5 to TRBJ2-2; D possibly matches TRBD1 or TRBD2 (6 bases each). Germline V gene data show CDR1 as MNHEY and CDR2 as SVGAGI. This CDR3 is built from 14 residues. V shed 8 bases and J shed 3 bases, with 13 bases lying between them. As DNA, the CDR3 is TGTGCCAGCTCAAGGGGGGTTGACACCGGGGAGCTGTTTTTT. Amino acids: CASSRGVDTGELFF.

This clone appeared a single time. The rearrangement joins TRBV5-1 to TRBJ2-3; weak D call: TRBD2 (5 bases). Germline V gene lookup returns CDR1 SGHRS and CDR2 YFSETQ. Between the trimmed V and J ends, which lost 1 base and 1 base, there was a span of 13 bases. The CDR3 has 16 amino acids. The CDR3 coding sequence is TGCGCCAGCAGCTTGCGAGCGATGGGAGGCACAGATACGCAGTATTTT. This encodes CASSLRAMGGTDTQYF.

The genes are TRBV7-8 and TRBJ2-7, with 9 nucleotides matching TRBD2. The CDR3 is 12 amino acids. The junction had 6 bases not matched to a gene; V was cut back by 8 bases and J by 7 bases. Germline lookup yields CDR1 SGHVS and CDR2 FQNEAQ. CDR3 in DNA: TGTGCCAGCGGTGCGGGAGGGAAGGAGCAGTACTTC. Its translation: CASGAGGKEQYF.

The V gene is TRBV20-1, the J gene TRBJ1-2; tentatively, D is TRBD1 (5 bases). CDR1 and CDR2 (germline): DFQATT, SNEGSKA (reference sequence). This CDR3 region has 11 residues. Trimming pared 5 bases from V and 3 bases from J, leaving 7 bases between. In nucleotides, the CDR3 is TGCAGTGCTCGGGGGGACTATGGCTACACCTTC. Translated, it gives CSARGDYGYTF.